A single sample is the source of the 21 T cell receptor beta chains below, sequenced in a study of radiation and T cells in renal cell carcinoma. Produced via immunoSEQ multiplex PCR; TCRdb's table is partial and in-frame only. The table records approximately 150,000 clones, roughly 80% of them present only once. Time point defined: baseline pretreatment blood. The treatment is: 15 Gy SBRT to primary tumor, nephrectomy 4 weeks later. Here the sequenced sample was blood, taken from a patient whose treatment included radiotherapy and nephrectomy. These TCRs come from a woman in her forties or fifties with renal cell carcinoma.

The CDR3 region is CASQRQVGPETQYF. The DNA for the CDR3 is TGTGCCAGTCAGAGACAGGTGGGGCCGGAGACCCAGTACTTC. The V gene is TRBV19, the J gene TRBJ2-5; D is perhaps TRBD1 (6 bases). The V gene's germline CDR1 is LNHDA and CDR2 SQIVND (reference sequence). The CDR3 totals 14 residues. V shed 8 bases and J shed 5 bases, with 18 bases lying between them.

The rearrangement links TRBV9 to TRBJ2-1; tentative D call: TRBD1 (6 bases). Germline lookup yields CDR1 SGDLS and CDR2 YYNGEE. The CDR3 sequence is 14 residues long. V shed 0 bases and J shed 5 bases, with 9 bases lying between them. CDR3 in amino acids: CASSVGQGNNEQFF. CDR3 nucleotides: TGTGCCAGCAGCGTAGGCCAGGGGAACAATGAGCAGTTCTTC.

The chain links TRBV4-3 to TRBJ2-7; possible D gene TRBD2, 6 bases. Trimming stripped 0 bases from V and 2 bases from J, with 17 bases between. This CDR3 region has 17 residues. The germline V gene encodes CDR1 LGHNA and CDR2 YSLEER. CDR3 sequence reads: CASSQDGFRDLPYEQYF. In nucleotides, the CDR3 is TGCGCCAGCAGCCAAGACGGGTTCCGGGACTTGCCCTACGAGCAGTACTTC.

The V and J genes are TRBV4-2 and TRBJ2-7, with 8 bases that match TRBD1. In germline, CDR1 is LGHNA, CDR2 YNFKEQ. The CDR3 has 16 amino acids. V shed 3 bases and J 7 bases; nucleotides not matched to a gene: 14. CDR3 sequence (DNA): TGTGCCAGCAGCCAGGAACCCCGGCAGGGGGCGGGTGAGCAGTACTTC. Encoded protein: CASSQEPRQGAGEQYF.

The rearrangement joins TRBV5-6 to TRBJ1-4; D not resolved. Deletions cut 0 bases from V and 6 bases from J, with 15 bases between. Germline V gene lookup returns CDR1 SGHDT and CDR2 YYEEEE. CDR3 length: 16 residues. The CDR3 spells CASSLGRALRDEKLFF. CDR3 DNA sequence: TGTGCCAGCAGCTTGGGGAGGGCCCTGAGAGATGAAAAACTGTTTTTT. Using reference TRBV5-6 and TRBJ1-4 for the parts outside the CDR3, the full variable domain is DAGVTQSPTHLIKTRGQQVTLRCSPKSGHDTVSWYQQALGQGPQFIFQYYEEEERQRGNFPDRFSGHQFPNYSSELNVNALLLGDSALYLCASSLGRALRDEKLFFGSGTQLSVL.

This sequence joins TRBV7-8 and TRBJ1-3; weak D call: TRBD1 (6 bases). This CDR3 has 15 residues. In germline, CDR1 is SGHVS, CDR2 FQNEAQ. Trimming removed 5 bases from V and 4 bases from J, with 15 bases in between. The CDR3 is CASSLGGAAGNTIYF. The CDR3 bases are TGTGCCAGCAGCCTGGGGGGGGCGGCAGGAAACACCATATATTTT. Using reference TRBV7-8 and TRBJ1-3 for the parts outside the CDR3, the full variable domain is GAGVSQSPRYKVAKRGQDVALRCDPISGHVSLFWYQQALGQGPEFLTYFQNEAQLDKSGLPSDRFFAERPEGSVSTLKIQRTQQEDSAVYLCASSLGGAAGNTIYFGEGSWLTVV.

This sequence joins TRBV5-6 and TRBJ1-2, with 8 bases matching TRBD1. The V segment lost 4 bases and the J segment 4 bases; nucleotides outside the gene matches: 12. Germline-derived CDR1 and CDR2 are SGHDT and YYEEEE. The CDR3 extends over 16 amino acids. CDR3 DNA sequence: TGTGCCAGCAGCAAAGGGACAGGCTACCCAATCTATGGCTACACCTTC. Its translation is CASSKGTGYPIYGYTF.

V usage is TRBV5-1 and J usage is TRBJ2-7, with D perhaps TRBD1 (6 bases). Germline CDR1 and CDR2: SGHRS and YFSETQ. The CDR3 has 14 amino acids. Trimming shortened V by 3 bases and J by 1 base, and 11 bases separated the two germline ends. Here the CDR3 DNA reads TGCGCCAGCAGCTCGGACAGCCCGTCCTACGAGCAGTACTTC. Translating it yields CASSSDSPSYEQYF.

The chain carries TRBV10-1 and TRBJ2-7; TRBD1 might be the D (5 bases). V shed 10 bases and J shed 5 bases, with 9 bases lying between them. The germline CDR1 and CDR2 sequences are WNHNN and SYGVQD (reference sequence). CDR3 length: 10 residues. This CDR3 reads CATPGNEQYF. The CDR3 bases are TGCGCCACCCCAGGGAACGAGCAGTACTTC.

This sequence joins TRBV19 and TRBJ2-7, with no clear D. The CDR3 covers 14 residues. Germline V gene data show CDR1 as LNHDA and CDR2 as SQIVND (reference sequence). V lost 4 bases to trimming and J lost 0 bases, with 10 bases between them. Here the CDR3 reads CASSRDPVSYEQYF. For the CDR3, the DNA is TGTGCCAGTAGTAGAGACCCGGTCTCCTACGAGCAGTACTTC.

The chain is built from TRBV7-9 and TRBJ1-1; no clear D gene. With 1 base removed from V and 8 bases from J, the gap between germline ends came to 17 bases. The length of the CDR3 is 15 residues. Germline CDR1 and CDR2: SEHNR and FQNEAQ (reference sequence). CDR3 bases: TGTGCCAGCAGCTTAGAACATATCCGGGCGGTGGAAGCTTTCTTT. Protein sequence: CASSLEHIRAVEAFF.

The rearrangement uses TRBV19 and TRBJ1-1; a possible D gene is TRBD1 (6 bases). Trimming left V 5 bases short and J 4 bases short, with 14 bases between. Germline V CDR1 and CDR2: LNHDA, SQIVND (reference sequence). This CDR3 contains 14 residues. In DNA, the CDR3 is TGTGCCAGTAGTTTACAGGGACCTTCCACTGAAGCTTTCTTT. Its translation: CASSLQGPSTEAFF.

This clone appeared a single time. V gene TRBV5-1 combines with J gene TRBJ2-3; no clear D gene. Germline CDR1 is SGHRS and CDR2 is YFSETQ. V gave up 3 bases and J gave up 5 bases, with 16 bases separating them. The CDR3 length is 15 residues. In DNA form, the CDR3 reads TGCGCCAGCAGCTCCCGTGTGTCCTTTGAAGATACGCAGTATTTT. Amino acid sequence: CASSSRVSFEDTQYF. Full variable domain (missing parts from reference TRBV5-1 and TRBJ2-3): KAGVTQTPRYLIKTRGQQVTLSCSPISGHRSVSWYQQTPGQGLQFLFEYFSETQRNKGNFPGRFSGRQFSNSRSEMNVSTLELGDSALYLCASSSRVSFEDTQYFGPGTRLTVL.

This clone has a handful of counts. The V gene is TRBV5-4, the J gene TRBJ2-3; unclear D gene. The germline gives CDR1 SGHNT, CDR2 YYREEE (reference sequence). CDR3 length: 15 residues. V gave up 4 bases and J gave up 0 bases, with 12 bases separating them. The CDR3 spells CASSPRPTSTDTQYF. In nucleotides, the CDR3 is TGTGCCAGCAGCCCCCGGCCTACTAGCACAGATACGCAGTATTTT.

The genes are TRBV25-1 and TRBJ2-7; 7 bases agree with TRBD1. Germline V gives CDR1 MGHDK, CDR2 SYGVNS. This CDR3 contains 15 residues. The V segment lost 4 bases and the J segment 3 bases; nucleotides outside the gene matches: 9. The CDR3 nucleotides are TGTGCCAGCAGTGGACCCGGGACAGTTGACTACGAGCAGTACTTC. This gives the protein CASSGPGTVDYEQYF.

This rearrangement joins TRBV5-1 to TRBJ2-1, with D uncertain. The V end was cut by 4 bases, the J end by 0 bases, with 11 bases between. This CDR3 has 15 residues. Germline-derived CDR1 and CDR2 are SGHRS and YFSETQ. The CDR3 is CASSPAMSSYNEQFF. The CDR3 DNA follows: TGCGCCAGCAGCCCCGCAATGAGCTCCTACAATGAGCAGTTCTTC.

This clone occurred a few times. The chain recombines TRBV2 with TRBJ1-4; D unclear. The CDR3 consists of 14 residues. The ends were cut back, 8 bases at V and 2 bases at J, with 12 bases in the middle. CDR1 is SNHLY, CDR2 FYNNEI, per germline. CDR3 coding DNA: TGTGCCAGCGGTGGACGGGGTACTAATGAAAAACTGTTTTTT. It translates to CASGGRGTNEKLFF.

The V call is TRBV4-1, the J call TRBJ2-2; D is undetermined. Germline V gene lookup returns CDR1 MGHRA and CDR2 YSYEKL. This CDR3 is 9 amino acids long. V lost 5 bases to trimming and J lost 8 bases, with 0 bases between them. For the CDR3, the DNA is TGCGCCAGCAGCGGGGAGCTGTTTTTT. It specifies CASSGELFF.

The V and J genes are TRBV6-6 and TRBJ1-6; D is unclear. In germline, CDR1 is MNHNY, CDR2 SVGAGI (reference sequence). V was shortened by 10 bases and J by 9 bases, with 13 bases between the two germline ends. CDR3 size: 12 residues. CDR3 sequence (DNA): TGTGCCATTGGGCGGGAGGGTTCACCCCTCCACTTT. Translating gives CAIGREGSPLHF.

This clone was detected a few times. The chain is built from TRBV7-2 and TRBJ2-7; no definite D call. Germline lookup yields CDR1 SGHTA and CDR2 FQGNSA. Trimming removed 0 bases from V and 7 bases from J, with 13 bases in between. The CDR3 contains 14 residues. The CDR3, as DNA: TGTGCCAGCAGCTTAGCGGCCACAACAAGGGAGCAGTACTTC. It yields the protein CASSLAATTREQYF.

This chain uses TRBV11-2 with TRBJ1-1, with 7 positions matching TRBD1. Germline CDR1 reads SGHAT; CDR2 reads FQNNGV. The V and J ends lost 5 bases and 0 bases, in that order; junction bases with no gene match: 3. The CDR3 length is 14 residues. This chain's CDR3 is CASSHDRVNTEAFF. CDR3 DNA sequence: TGTGCCAGCAGCCACGACAGGGTGAACACTGAAGCTTTCTTT.